This T cell receptor beta chain was identified during a study of shared clonotypes between healthy human individuals. This clone was seen a handful of times. Sequencing used immunoSEQ multiplex PCR; TCRdb keeps in-frame clones, though not all of them. The repertoire holds approximately 510,000 clones, 79% seen once, with around 13% in the top ten. Trimming removed 2 bases from V and 2 bases from J, with 8 bases in between. In germline, CDR1 is WNHNN, CDR2 SYGVQD (reference sequence). The CDR3 is 14 residues long. Material for sequencing was PBMCs. This TCR derives from a middle-aged woman in good health. Some clones in this sample may be carry-over from other donors' samples. This sequence joins TRBV10-1 and TRBJ2-3; D could derive from TRBD1 or TRBD2 (5 bases each). The CDR3 here is CASSERGDTDTQYF. In DNA form, the CDR3 reads TGCGCCAGCAGTGAGAGGGGAGACACAGATACGCAGTATTTT.